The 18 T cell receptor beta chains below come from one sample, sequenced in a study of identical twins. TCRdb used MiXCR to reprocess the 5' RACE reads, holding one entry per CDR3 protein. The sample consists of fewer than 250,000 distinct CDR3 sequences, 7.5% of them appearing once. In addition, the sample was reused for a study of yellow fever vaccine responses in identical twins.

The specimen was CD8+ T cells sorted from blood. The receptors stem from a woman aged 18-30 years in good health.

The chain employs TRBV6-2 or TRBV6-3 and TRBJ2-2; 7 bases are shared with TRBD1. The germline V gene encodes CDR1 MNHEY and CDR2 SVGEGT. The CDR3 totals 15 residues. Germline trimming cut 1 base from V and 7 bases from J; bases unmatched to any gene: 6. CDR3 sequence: CASSYLDRPGGELFF. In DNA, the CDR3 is TGTGCCAGCAGTTACTTGGACAGGCCCGGCGGGGAGCTGTTTTTT.

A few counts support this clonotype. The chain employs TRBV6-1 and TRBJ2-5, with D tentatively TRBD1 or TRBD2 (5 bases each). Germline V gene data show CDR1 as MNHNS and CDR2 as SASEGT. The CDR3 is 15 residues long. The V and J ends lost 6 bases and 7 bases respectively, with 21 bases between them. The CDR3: CASSPTLGAVGTQYF. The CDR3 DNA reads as TGTGCCAGCAGCCCTACTCTCGGGGCAGTAGGGACCCAGTACTTC.

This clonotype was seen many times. The CDR3 nucleotides read TGTGCCAGCAGTTACGGGACAGGGGACTCACCCCTCCACTTT. Its protein is CASSYGTGDSPLHF. This chain joins TRBV6-5 and TRBJ1-6, with 10 bases identical to TRBD1. The CDR3 consists of 14 residues. The germline CDR1 and CDR2 sequences are MNHEY and SVGAGI. V was pared by 2 bases and J by 10 bases, with 2 bases of the junction left unmatched.

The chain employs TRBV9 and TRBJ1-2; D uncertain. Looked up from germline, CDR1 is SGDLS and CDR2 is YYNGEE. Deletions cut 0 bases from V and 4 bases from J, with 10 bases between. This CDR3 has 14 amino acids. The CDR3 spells CASSVGGGIYGYTF. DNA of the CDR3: TGTGCCAGCAGCGTAGGTGGAGGAATCTATGGCTACACCTTC.

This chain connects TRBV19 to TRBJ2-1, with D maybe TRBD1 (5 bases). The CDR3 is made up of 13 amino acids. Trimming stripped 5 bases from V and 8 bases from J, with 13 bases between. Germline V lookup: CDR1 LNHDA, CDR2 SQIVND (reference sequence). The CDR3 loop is CASSLQGIDEQFF. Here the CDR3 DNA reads TGTGCCAGTAGTTTGCAGGGAATCGATGAGCAGTTCTTC.

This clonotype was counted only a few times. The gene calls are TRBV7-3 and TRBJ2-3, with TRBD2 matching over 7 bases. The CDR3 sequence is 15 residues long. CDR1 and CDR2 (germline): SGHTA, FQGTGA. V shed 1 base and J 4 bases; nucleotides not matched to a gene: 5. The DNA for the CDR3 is TGTGCCAGCAGCTTAATCGAGGGAGGGGCAGATACGCAGTATTTT. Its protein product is CASSLIEGGADTQYF.

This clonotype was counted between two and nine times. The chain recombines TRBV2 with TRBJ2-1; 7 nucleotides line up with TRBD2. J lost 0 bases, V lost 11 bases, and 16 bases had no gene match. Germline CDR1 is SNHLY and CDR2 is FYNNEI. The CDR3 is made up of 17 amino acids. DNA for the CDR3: TGTGCCGCTCCTGTCTCGGGGGGTAAAAGCTCCTACAATGAGCAGTTCTTC. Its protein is CAAPVSGGKSSYNEQFF.

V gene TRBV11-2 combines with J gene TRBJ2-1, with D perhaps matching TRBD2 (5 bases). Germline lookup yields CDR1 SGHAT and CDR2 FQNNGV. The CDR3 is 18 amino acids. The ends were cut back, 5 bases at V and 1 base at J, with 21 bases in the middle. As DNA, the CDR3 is TGTGCCAGCAGCCAGCTAGGAGGAGCGGCCGTGTCCTACAATGAGCAGTTCTTC. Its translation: CASSQLGGAAVSYNEQFF.

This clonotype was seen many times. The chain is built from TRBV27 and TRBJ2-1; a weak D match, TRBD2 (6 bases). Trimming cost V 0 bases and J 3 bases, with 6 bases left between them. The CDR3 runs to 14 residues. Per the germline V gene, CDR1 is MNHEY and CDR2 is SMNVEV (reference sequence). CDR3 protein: CASSLSGGYNEQFF. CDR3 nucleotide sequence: TGTGCCAGCAGTTTATCGGGAGGCTACAATGAGCAGTTCTTC.

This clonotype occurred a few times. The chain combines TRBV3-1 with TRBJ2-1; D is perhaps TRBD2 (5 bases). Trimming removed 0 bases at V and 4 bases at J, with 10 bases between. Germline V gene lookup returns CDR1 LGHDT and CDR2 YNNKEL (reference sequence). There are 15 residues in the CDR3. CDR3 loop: CASSQEGRLYNEQFF. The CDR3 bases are TGTGCCAGCAGCCAAGAGGGGAGACTTTACAATGAGCAGTTCTTC.

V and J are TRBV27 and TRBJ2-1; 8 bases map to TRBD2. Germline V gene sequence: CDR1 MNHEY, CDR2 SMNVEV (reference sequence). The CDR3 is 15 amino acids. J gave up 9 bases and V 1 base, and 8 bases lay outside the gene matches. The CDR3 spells CASSLLITGGVEQFF. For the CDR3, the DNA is TGTGCCAGCAGTTTATTAATAACGGGAGGGGTTGAGCAGTTCTTC.

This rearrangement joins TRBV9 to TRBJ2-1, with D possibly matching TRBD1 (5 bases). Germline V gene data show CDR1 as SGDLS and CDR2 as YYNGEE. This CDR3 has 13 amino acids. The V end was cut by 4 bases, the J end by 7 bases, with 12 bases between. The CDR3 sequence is CASSSSGLNEQFF. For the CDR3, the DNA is TGTGCCAGCAGCAGCTCAGGGTTAAATGAGCAGTTCTTC.

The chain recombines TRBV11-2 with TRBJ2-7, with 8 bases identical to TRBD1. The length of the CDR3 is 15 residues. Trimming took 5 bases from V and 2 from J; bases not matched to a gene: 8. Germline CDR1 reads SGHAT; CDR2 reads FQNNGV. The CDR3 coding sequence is TGTGCCAGCAGCATTACAGGGGGGCGCCCCTACGAGCAGTACTTC. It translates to CASSITGGRPYEQYF.

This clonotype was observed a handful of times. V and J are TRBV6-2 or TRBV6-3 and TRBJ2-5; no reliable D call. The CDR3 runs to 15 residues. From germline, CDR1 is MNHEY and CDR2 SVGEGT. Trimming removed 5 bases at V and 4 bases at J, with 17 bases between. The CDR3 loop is CASSLLGGVAETQYF. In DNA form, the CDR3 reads TGTGCCAGCAGTCTTCTCGGTGGGGTAGCAGAGACCCAGTACTTC.

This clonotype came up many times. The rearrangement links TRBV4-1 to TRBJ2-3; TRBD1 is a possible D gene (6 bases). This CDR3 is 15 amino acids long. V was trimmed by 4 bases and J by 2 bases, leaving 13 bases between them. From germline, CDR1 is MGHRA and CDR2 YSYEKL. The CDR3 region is CASSPVTGFTDTQYF. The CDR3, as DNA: TGCGCCAGCAGCCCGGTAACAGGGTTCACAGATACGCAGTATTTT.

The CDR3 sequence is CATSREARGGNIQYF. Here the CDR3 DNA reads TGTGCCACCAGCAGAGAGGCAAGGGGAGGGAACATTCAGTACTTC. The rearrangement joins TRBV15 to TRBJ2-4; 7 bases match TRBD2. CDR1 is LNHNV and CDR2 is YYDKDF in the germline V gene (reference sequence). The CDR3 consists of 15 residues. The ends lost 0 bases at V and 7 bases at J; junction bases unmatched: 6. The full variable domain, with the rest looked up from reference TRBV15 and TRBJ2-4, is DAMVIQNPRYQVTQFGKPVTLSCSQTLNHNVMYWYQQKSSQAPKLLFHYYDKDFNNEADTPDNFQSRRPNTSFCFLDIRSPGLGDTAMYLCATSREARGGNIQYFGAGTRLSVL.

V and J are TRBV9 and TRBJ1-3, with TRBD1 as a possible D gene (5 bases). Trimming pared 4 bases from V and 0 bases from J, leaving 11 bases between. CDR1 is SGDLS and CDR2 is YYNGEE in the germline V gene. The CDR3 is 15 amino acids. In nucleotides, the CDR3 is TGTGCCAGCAGCAACCCCGGGACCTCTGGAAACACCATATATTTT. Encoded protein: CASSNPGTSGNTIYF. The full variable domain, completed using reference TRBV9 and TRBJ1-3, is DSGVTQTPKHLITATGQRVTLRCSPRSGDLSVYWYQQSLDQGLQFLIQYYNGEERAKGNILERFSAQQFPDLHSELNLSSLELGDSALYFCASSNPGTSGNTIYFGEGSWLTVV.

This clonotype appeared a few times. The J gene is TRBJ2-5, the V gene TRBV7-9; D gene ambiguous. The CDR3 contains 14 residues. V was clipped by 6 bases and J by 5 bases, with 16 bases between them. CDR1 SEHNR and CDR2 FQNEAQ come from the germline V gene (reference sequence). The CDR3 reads CASSRSYPGETQYF. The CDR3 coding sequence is TGTGCCAGCAGTCGCTCGTATCCCGGGGAGACCCAGTACTTC.